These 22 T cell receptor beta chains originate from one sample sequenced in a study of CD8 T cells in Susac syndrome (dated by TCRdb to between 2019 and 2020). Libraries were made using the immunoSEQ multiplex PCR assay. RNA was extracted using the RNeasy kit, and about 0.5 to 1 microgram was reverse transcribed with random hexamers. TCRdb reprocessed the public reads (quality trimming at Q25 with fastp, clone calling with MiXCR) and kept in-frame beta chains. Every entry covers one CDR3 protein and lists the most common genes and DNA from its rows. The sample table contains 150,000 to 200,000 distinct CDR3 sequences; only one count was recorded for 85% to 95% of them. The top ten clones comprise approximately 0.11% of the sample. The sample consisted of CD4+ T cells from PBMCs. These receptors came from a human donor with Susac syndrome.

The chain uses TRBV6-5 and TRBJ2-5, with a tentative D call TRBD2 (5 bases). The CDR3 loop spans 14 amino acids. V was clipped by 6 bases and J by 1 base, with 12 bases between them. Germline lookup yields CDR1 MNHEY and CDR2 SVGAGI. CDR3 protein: CASRRTRAQETQYF. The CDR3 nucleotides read TGTGCCAGCAGACGAACTAGAGCCCAAGAGACCCAGTACTTC.

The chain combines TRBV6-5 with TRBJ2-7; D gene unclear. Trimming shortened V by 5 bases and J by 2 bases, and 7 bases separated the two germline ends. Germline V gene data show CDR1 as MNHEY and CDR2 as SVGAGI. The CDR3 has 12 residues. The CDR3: CASSNPPYEQYF. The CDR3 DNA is TGTGCCAGCAGTAACCCCCCCTACGAGCAGTACTTC.

The DNA for the CDR3 is TGTGCCAGCAGCCAAGATCTCCTAGGAGGTCAGCCCCAGCATTTT. This gives the protein CASSQDLLGGQPQHF. The chain carries TRBV4-2 and TRBJ1-5; D gene unclear. The CDR3 loop spans 15 amino acids. CDR1 is LGHNA, CDR2 YNFKEQ, per germline. Trimming took 0 bases from V and 6 from J, leaving 12 bases between them.

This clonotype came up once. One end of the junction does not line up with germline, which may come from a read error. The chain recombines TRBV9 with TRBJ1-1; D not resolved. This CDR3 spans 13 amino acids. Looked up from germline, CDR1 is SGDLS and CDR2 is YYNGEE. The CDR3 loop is CASSVVGNAEAFF. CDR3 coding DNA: TGTGCCAGCAGCGTAGTAGGGAACGCTGAAGCTTTCTTT.

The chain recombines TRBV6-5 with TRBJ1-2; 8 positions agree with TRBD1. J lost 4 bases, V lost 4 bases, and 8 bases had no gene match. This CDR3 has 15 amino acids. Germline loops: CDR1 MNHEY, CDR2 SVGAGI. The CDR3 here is CASSSGQGAFYGYTF. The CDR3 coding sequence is TGTGCCAGCAGTTCCGGGCAGGGGGCATTCTATGGCTACACCTTC.

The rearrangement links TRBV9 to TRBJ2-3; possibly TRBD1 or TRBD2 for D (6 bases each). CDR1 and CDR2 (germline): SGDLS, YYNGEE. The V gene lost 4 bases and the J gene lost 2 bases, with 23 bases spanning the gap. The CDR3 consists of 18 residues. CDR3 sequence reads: CASSRRGLASEDTDTQYF. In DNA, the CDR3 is TGTGCCAGCAGCCGACGGGGGCTAGCGTCGGAAGACACAGATACGCAGTATTTT.

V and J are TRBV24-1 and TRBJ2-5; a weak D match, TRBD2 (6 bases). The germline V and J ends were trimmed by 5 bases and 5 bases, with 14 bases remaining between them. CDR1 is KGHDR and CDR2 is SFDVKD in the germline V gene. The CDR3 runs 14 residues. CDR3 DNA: TGTGCCACCAGTGCCTCCGGGACTGGGGAGACCCAGTACTTC. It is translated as CATSASGTGETQYF.

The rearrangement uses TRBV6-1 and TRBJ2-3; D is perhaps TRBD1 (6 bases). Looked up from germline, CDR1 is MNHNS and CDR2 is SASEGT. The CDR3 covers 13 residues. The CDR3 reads CAIRAGGTDTQYF. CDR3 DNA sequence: TGTGCGATACGGGCAGGGGGCACAGATACGCAGTATTTT.

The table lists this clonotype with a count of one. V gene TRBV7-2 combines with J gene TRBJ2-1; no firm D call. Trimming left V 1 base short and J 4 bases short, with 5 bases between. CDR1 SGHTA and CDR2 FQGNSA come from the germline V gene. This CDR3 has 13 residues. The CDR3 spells CASSLEAYNEQFF. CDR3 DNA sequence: TGTGCCAGCAGCTTAGAGGCGTACAATGAGCAGTTCTTC.

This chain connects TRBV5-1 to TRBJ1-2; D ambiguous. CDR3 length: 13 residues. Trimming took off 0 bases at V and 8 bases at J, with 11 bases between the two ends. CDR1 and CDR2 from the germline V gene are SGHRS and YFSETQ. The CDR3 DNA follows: TGCGCCAGCAGCTTGGAACCGATTTTGGGCTACACCTTC. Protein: CASSLEPILGYTF.

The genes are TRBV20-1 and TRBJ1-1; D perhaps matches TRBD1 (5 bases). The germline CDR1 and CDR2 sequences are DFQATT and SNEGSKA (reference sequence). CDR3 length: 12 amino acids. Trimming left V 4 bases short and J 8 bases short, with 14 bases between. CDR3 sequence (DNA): TGCAGTGCTATTAGTACAGGTTCCGAAGCTTTCTTT. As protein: CSAISTGSEAFF.

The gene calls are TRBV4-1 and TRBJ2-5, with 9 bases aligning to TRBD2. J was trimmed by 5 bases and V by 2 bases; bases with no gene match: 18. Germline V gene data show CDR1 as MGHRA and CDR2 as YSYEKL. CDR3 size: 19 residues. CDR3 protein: CASSQRVYSGGTNRETQYF. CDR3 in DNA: TGCGCCAGCAGCCAACGAGTATATAGCGGGGGCACCAATCGGGAGACCCAGTACTTC.

The CDR3 sequence is CASSPWGQFSTDTQYF. In nucleotides, the CDR3 is TGTGCCAGCAGCCCCTGGGGACAGTTTAGCACAGATACGCAGTATTTT. The J gene is TRBJ2-3, the V gene TRBV6-1, with 7 positions matching TRBD1. Germline-derived CDR1 and CDR2 are MNHNS and SASEGT. This CDR3 is built from 16 residues. Trimming at V came to 6 bases and at J to 0 bases, leaving 9 bases not matched to a gene.

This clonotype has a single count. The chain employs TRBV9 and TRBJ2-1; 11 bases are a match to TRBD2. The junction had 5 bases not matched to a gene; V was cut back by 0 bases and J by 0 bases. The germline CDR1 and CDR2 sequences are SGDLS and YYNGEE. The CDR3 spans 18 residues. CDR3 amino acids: CASSVEASGGSSYNEQFF. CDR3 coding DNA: TGTGCCAGCAGCGTAGAGGCTAGCGGGGGGAGCTCCTACAATGAGCAGTTCTTC.

The CDR3 DNA follows: TGCAGCGTTGTTTATTTAGGGGGAGGCTCCTACAATGAGCAGTTCTTC. As protein: CSVVYLGGGSYNEQFF. J is TRBJ2-1 and V is TRBV29-1; D may be TRBD1 or TRBD2 (6 bases each). Trimming shortened V by 4 bases and J by 0 bases, and 16 bases separated the two germline ends. Germline V gene data show CDR1 as SQVTM and CDR2 as ANQGSEA. The CDR3 is 16 residues long.

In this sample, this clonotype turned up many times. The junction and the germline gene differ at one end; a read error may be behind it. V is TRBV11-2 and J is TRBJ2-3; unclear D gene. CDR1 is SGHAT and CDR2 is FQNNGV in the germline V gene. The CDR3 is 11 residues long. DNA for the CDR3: TGTGCCAGCAGTTTAGGAGATACGCAGTATTTT. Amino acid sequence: CASSLGDTQYF.

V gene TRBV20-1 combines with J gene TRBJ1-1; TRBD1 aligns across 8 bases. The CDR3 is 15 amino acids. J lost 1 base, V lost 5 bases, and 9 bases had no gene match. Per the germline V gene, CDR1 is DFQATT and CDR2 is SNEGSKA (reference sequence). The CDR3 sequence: CSAERYRGENTEAFF. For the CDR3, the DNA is TGCAGTGCTGAAAGATACAGGGGGGAGAACACTGAAGCTTTCTTT.

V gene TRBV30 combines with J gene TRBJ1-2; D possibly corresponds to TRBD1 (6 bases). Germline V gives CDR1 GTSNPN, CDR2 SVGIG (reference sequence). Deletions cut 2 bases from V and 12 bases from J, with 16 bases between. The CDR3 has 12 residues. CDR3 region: CAWSPPTGSDTF. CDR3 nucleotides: TGTGCCTGGAGTCCACCGACAGGCAGCGACACCTTC.

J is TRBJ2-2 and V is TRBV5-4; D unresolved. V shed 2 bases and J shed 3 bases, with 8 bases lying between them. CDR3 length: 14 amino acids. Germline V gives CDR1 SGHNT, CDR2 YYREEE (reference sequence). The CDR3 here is CASSFARDTGELFF. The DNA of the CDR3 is TGTGCCAGCAGCTTTGCTAGGGACACCGGGGAGCTGTTTTTT.

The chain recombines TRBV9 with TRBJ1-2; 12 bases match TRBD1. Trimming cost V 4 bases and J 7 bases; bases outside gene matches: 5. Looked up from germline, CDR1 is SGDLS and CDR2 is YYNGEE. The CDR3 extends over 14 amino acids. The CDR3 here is CASSPGTGGFGYTF. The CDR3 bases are TGTGCCAGCAGCCCAGGGACAGGGGGCTTTGGCTACACCTTC.

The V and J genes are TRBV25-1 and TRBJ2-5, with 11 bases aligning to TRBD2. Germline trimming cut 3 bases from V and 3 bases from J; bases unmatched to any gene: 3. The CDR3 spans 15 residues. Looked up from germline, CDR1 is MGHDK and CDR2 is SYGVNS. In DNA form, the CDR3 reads TGTGCCAGCAGTGACCCGGGACTAGCGGAAGAGACCCAGTACTTC. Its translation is CASSDPGLAEETQYF.

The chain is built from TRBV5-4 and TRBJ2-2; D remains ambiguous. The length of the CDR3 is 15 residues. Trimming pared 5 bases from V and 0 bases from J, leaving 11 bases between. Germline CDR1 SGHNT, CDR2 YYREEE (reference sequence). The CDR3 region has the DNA TGTGCCAGCAGATACGTTGGCGCGAACACCGGGGAGCTGTTTTTT. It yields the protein CASRYVGANTGELFF. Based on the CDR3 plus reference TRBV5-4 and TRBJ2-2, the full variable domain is ETGVTQSPTHLIKTRGQQVTLRCSSQSGHNTVSWYQQALGQGPQFIFQYYREEENGRGNFPPRFSGLQFPNYSSELNVNALELDDSALYLCASRYVGANTGELFFGEGSRLTVL.